This note documents a single T cell receptor beta chain sequence. The antigen is unknown. TCR beta CDR3 region amplification was performed from RNA transcripts. A set of HTBI primers served as the primers for a first-round RT-PCR of the TCR CDR3. TCRdb itself ran the multiplex PCR reads through MiXCR, one entry per CDR3 protein. The sample holds roughly 630,000 distinct CDR3 sequences; 15% to 19% are singletons and the top ten take under 7.5%. These data belong to a study of T cells in Graves' hyperthyroidism and ophthalmopathy. Background on the study: Initial diagnosis, before any treatment, was when peripheral blood was collected. Study findings and constraints: Ophthalmopathy was distinguished from stable hyperthyroidism by 13 V-J signatures.

Subjects aged 18 to 65 presented with newly diagnosed hyperthyroidism of less than 2 months' duration. Per germline, CDR1 LGHNA and CDR2 YNFKEQ. There are 15 residues in the CDR3. V was cut by 1 base and J by 1 base, with 10 bases left in between. Sequencing used blood. The receptor's source is a woman aged 25-40 years with Graves' hyperthyroidism. The genes are TRBV4-2 and TRBJ1-1; D unclear. The CDR3 DNA is TGTGCCAGCAGCCAAGTGACCTCAGAGAACACTGAAGCTTTCTTT. Translating gives CASSQVTSENTEAFF.